The clone carrying this T cell receptor (beta chain) was detected only a few times. The antigen remains unidentified. This specimen comes from a study of T cell repertoires in cytomegalovirus infection. For the study at large: HLA-B-restricted CMV epitopes that are well studied, plus recently identified HLA-C-restricted ones, were used by the study. Study-level findings and limits: Totalled public TCR beta family frequency picked out people who carried CMV plus the relevant HLA.

One entry per CDR3 protein, called by TCRdb with MiXCR from the reads. The sample shows about 34,000 distinct CDR3 sequences, roughly 49% of them seen only once. This CDR3 contains 12 residues. Germline CDR1 SGHTA, CDR2 FQGNSA. Trimming left V 4 bases short and J 1 base short, with 4 bases between. The chain uses TRBV7-2 and TRBJ1-1; D gene ambiguous. This TCR derives from a human donor in good health (CMV status not recorded). Some clones in this sample may be carry-over from other donors' samples. Specimen: CD8+ T cells from cultured PBMCs, collected from culture after CMV antigen stimulation. CDR3 loop: CASSWTNTEAFF. As DNA, the CDR3 is TGTGCCAGCAGCTGGACGAACACTGAAGCTTTCTTT. The entire variable domain, with the rest obtained from reference TRBV7-2 and TRBJ1-1, is as follows: GAGVSQSPSNKVTEKGKDVELRCDPISGHTALYWYRQSLGQGLEFLIYFQGNSAPDKSGLPSDRFSAERTGGSVSTLTIQRTQQEDSAVYLCASSWTNTEAFFGQGTRLTVV.